This T cell receptor (beta chain) was identified during a study of T cells in narcolepsy. Whole-study context: Healthy controls were enrolled alongside patients with narcolepsy type 1 or type 2. Study observations and caveats: Healthy controls reportedly lacked the autoreactive clonotypes serially found in patients' blood. Autoreactive HCRT-specific and TRIB2-specific clonotypes were marked in same-patient CSF-versus-blood CD4+ comparisons.

A single count supports this clone. Antigen specificity is unknown. Assay: immunoSEQ multiplex PCR; the TCRdb copy retains only in-frame clones and omits some. The table includes some 29,000 clones, around 87% detected once. The sequence was collected from a human donor in good health. The specimen was memory (CD45RA-) CD4+ T cells from blood.

The CDR3 loop reads CASTGSSGANVLTF. CDR3 nucleotides: TGTGCCAGCACGGGGAGCTCTGGGGCCAACGTCCTGACTTTC. V and J are TRBV6-1 and TRBJ2-6, with D perhaps matching TRBD2 (5 bases). Germline CDR1 is MNHNS and CDR2 is SASEGT. Trimming took 7 bases from V and 0 from J, leaving 7 bases between them. The CDR3 length is 14 residues.